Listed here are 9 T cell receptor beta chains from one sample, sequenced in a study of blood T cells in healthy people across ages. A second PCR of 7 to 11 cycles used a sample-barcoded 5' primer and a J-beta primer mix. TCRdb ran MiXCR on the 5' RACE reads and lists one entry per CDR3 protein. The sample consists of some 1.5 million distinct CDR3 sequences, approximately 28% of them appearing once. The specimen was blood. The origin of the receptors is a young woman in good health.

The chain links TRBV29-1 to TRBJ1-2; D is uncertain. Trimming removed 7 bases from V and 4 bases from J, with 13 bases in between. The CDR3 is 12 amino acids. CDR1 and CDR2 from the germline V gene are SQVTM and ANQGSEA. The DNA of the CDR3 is TGCAGCGCCATAACCAGTGCCTATGGCTACACCTTC. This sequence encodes CSAITSAYGYTF.

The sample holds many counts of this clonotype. This CDR3 reads CASSLLAGGPYNEQFF. The CDR3 coding sequence is TGCGCCAGCAGCCTCCTGGCGGGGGGGCCCTACAATGAGCAGTTCTTC. The chain recombines TRBV4-1 with TRBJ2-1, with TRBD2 matching 9 bases. Germline V gene data show CDR1 as MGHRA and CDR2 as YSYEKL. J lost 2 bases, V lost 4 bases, and 6 bases had no gene match. The CDR3 spans 16 residues.

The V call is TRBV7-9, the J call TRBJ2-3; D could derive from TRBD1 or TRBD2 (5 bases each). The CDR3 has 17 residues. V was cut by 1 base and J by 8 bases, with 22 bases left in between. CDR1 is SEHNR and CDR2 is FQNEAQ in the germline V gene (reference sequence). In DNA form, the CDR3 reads TGTGCCAGCAGCTTAGGACCAGGGACCCCCCCAAGGGGTACGCAGTATTTT. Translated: CASSLGPGTPPRGTQYF.

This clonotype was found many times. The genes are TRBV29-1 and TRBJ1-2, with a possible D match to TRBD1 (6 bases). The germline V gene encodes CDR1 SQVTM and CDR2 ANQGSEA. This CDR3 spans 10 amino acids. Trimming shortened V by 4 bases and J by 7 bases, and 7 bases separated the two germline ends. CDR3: CSVVDSGYTF. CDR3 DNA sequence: TGCAGCGTTGTGGACAGTGGCTACACCTTC.

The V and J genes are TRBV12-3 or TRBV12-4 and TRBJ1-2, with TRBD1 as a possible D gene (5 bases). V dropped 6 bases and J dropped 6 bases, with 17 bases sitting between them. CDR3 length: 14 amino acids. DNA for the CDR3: TGTGCCAGCAGCCCCCACAGGTGGTCCCATGGCTACACCTTC. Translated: CASSPHRWSHGYTF.

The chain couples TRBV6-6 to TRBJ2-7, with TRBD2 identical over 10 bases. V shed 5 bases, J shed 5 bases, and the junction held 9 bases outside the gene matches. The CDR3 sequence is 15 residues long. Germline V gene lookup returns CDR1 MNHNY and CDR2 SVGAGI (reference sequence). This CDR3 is CASSDPASGGDEQYF. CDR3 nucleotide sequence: TGTGCCAGCAGTGACCCTGCTAGCGGGGGCGACGAGCAGTACTTC.

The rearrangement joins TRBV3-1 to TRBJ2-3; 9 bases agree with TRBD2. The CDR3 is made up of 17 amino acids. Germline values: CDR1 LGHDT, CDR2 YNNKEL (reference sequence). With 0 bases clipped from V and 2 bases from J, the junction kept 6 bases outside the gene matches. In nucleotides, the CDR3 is TGTGCCAGCAGCCAAGATCGGCTAGCGGGGACCACAGATACGCAGTATTTT. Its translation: CASSQDRLAGTTDTQYF.

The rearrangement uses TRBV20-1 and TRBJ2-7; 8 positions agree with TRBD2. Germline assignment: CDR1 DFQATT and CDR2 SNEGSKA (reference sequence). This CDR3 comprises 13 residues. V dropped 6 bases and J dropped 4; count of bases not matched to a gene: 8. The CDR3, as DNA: TGCAGTGCCTCGGCGGGAGGCAAGTACGAGCAGTACTTC. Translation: CSASAGGKYEQYF.

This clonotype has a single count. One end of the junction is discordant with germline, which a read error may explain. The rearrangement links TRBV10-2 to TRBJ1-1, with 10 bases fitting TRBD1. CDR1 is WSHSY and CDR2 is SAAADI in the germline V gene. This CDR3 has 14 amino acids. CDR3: CASSVPGQGPEAFF. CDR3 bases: TGCGCCAGCAGTGTCCCGGGACAGGGGCCTGAAGCCTTCTTT.